This T cell receptor beta chain came from a study of siplizumab effects on memory and regulatory T cells. Points from the study as a whole: The naive T cell population seemed more diverse than memory cells and seemed a major contributor to the alloresponse. Proliferating Tregs' suppressive function in siplizumab cultures went unconfirmed.

Germline values: CDR1 MNHNY, CDR2 SVGAGI (reference sequence). Trimming left V 6 bases short and J 2 bases short, with 11 bases between. This CDR3 is built from 13 residues. Concerning this clone itself: What it binds is unknown.

Repertoires were generated with immunoSEQ multiplex PCR, while TCRdb's copy carries only in-frame clones and drops some. This table has some 53,000 clones, about 97% appearing once. Sequence data were generated for unstimulated naive, memory, effector memory and TEMRA subsets in three donor pairs. This chain connects TRBV6-6 to TRBJ2-7, with D uncertain. Material: naive CD4+ T cells sorted from blood. The receptor comes from a human donor in good health. The CDR3, as DNA: TGTGCCAGCAGGGGAACAGTGGCCTACGAGCAGTACTTC. Translated, it gives CASRGTVAYEQYF.